The 21 T cell receptor beta chains below were found in one sample sequenced in a study of cytomegalovirus exposure and HLA in healthy donors. Repertoires were generated with immunoSEQ multiplex PCR, while TCRdb's copy carries only in-frame clones and drops some. The repertoire consists of about 130,000 clones, with roughly 93% occurring once and the leading ten covering around 1.9%. The source material was PBMCs. All receptors come from a young man in good health and CMV-seropositive.

The chain joins TRBV18 to TRBJ1-3; D remains unclear. V lost 3 bases and J lost 0, with 3 bases in between. CDR1 and CDR2 from the germline V gene are KGHSH and LQKENI. The CDR3 extends over 13 amino acids. The CDR3 is CASSPNSGNTIYF. In nucleotides, the CDR3 is TGTGCCAGCTCACCCAACTCTGGAAACACCATATATTTT.

V gene TRBV19 combines with J gene TRBJ2-7; the match to TRBD2 covers 7 bases. V lost 5 bases to trimming and J lost 2 bases; unmatched junction nucleotides: 6. This CDR3 spans 14 amino acids. The V gene's germline CDR1 is LNHDA and CDR2 SQIVND (reference sequence). CDR3 amino acids: CASSPSGGPYEQYF. CDR3 DNA: TGTGCCAGTAGTCCTAGCGGAGGCCCCTACGAGCAGTACTTC. The whole variable domain, remainder taken from reference TRBV19 and TRBJ2-7, is DGGITQSPKYLFRKEGQNVTLSCEQNLNHDAMYWYRQDPGQGLRLIYYSQIVNDFQKGDIAEGYSVSREKKESFPLTVTSAQKNPTAFYLCASSPSGGPYEQYFGPGTRLTVT.

V and J are TRBV11-2 and TRBJ1-1, with 9 bases that match TRBD1. The CDR3 totals 13 residues. The trim removed 3 bases at V and 8 bases at J, leaving 4 bases unmatched. Germline V CDR1 and CDR2: SGHAT, FQNNGV. The CDR3 protein is CASSLDRGREAFF. CDR3 sequence (DNA): TGTGCCAGCAGCTTGGACAGGGGTCGCGAAGCTTTCTTT. Looking up the rest from reference TRBV11-2 and TRBJ1-1 gives the full variable domain: EAGVAQSPRYKIIEKRQSVAFWCNPISGHATLYWYQQILGQGPKLLIQFQNNGVVDDSQLPKDRFSAERLKGVDSTLKIQPAKLEDSAVYLCASSLDRGREAFFGQGTRLTVV.

This clone appeared a few times. The CDR3 DNA reads as TGTGCCAGCAGTGTATCGACAGGCAATCAGCCCCAGCATTTT. Translating it yields CASSVSTGNQPQHF. The rearrangement uses TRBV2 and TRBJ1-5; D might be TRBD1 (5 bases). Trimming shortened V by 4 bases and J by 2 bases, and 9 bases separated the two germline ends. Germline values: CDR1 SNHLY, CDR2 FYNNEI. This CDR3 spans 14 amino acids.

This chain links TRBV27 with TRBJ2-7, with TRBD1 identical over 7 bases. V dropped 6 bases and J dropped 4; count of bases not matched to a gene: 18. Germline V gene sequence: CDR1 MNHEY, CDR2 SMNVEV (reference sequence). CDR3 size: 17 residues. The CDR3 protein is CASSKRGSTGWKYEQYF. The CDR3 nucleotides read TGTGCCAGCAGCAAGCGCGGGTCGACAGGGTGGAAATACGAGCAGTACTTC.

This rearrangement joins TRBV27 to TRBJ2-7, with 7 positions matching TRBD2. CDR3 length: 16 amino acids. Germline values: CDR1 MNHEY, CDR2 SMNVEV (reference sequence). With V trimmed by 0 bases and J by 7 bases, 12 bases remained unmatched. Here the CDR3 DNA reads TGTGCCAGCAGTTTATCTCTCGCCCTGCAGGGAGGGGAGCAGTACTTC. Translating it yields CASSLSLALQGGEQYF.

This chain connects TRBV28 to TRBJ2-3; 7 nucleotides line up with TRBD1. Germline V gene lookup returns CDR1 MDHEN and CDR2 SYDVKM. V lost 6 bases to trimming and J lost 4 bases; unmatched junction nucleotides: 13. The CDR3 extends over 16 amino acids. This chain's CDR3 is CASSPTRDRVPDTQYF. Written as DNA, the CDR3 is TGTGCCAGCAGCCCCACCCGGGACAGAGTCCCAGATACGCAGTATTTT.

The chain employs TRBV2 and TRBJ2-3; 10 nucleotides line up with TRBD2. V shed 1 base and J 2 bases; nucleotides not matched to a gene: 3. CDR1 is SNHLY, CDR2 FYNNEI, per germline. The CDR3 is made up of 16 amino acids. The CDR3, as DNA: TGTGCCAGCAGTGAAGGACTAGCGGGTGCCACAGATACGCAGTATTTT. Encoded protein: CASSEGLAGATDTQYF. Variable domain in full (rest from reference TRBV2 and TRBJ2-3): EPEVTQTPSHQVTQMGQEVILRCVPISNHLYFYWYRQILGQKVEFLVSFYNNEISEKSEIFDDQFSVERPDGSNFTLKIRSTKLEDSAMYFCASSEGLAGATDTQYFGPGTRLTVL.

The chain couples TRBV6-6 to TRBJ2-7; D is uncertain. The V and J ends lost 6 bases and 6 bases respectively, with 9 bases between them. CDR1 MNHNY and CDR2 SVGAGI come from the germline V gene (reference sequence). This CDR3 spans 11 amino acids. DNA of the CDR3: TGTGCCAGCAGCCTTCGGAGCGAGCAGTACTTC. This encodes CASSLRSEQYF.

The chain recombines TRBV6-1 with TRBJ2-5, with 12 bases identical to TRBD2. CDR3 length: 15 amino acids. Germline CDR1 and CDR2: MNHNS and SASEGT. V shed 4 bases and J 2 bases; nucleotides not matched to a gene: 2. The chain's CDR3 is CASSVLAGGQETQYF. The CDR3, as DNA: TGTGCCAGCAGTGTTCTAGCGGGAGGGCAAGAGACCCAGTACTTC.

The chain links TRBV14 to TRBJ2-7, with D possibly being TRBD2 (7 bases). The CDR3 covers 15 residues. Germline loops: CDR1 SGHDN, CDR2 FVKESK. V was pared by 3 bases and J by 0 bases, with 12 bases between. This chain's CDR3 is CASSQGGPHSYEQYF. The DNA of the CDR3 is TGTGCCAGCAGCCAGGGGGGGCCCCACTCCTACGAGCAGTACTTC.

This chain joins TRBV27 and TRBJ2-7, with 10 bases identical to TRBD2. The CDR3 has 15 residues. Germline V gene sequence: CDR1 MNHEY, CDR2 SMNVEV (reference sequence). Trimming took 3 bases from V and 2 from J; bases not matched to a gene: 4. The CDR3 bases are TGTGCCAGCAGTTTTTCTAGCGGGAGAACCTACGAGCAGTACTTC. Its translation: CASSFSSGRTYEQYF.

The chain recombines TRBV9 with TRBJ1-1; tentative D call: TRBD1 (5 bases). Germline V gene sequence: CDR1 SGDLS, CDR2 YYNGEE. This CDR3 has 15 amino acids. Between the trimmed V and J ends, which lost 4 bases and 12 bases, there was a span of 25 bases. CDR3 DNA: TGTGCCAGCAGCCCACACGGGATGGGGGGGACGGGGACTTTCTTT. Protein product: CASSPHGMGGTGTFF.

The chain is built from TRBV10-3 and TRBJ2-1, with D perhaps TRBD1 (6 bases). Germline CDR1 is ENHRY and CDR2 is SYGVKD. The CDR3 has 11 residues. V lost 5 bases to trimming and J lost 8 bases, with 7 bases between them. The CDR3 DNA follows: TGTGCCATCAGTAGGACAGATGAGCAGTTCTTC. Translating it yields CAISRTDEQFF.

This rearrangement joins TRBV10-3 to TRBJ1-2; 7 bases align to TRBD1. Trimming took 6 bases from V and 0 from J; bases not matched to a gene: 10. The germline CDR1 and CDR2 sequences are ENHRY and SYGVKD. This CDR3 comprises 16 residues. CDR3 nucleotide sequence: TGTGCCATCAGGGGAACCCCGGGACAGTCTAACTATGGCTACACCTTC. This encodes CAIRGTPGQSNYGYTF.

This chain uses TRBV19 with TRBJ2-7; 11 bases are shared with TRBD1. Trimming removed 10 bases from V and 2 bases from J; junction bases left unmatched: 7. The CDR3 totals 14 residues. Per the germline V gene, CDR1 is LNHDA and CDR2 is SQIVND (reference sequence). The CDR3 sequence is CATNGQGAPYEQYF. In DNA form, the CDR3 reads TGTGCCACCAACGGACAGGGGGCCCCCTACGAGCAGTACTTC. The full variable domain, in which reference TRBV19 and TRBJ2-7 provide the parts outside the CDR3, is DGGITQSPKYLFRKEGQNVTLSCEQNLNHDAMYWYRQDPGQGLRLIYYSQIVNDFQKGDIAEGYSVSREKKESFPLTVTSAQKNPTAFYLCATNGQGAPYEQYFGPGTRLTVT.

The V call is TRBV28, the J call TRBJ2-7, with TRBD2 identical over 9 bases. There are 12 residues in the CDR3. Germline CDR1 reads MDHEN; CDR2 reads SYDVKM. The J segment lost 5 bases and the V segment lost 6 bases, leaving 2 bases of the junction unmatched. As DNA, the CDR3 is TGTGCCAGCAGCTTAGCGGGAGACGAGCAGTACTTC. Residues: CASSLAGDEQYF.

The genes are TRBV13 and TRBJ2-7, with unresolved D. Germline V gives CDR1 PRHDT, CDR2 FYEKMQ (reference sequence). The CDR3 sequence is 14 residues long. Trimming took 4 bases from V and 0 from J, leaving 10 bases between them. CDR3 protein: CASSSSESSYEQYF. In nucleotides, the CDR3 is TGTGCCAGCAGCTCCTCGGAGAGCTCCTACGAGCAGTACTTC.

The V gene is TRBV30, the J gene TRBJ1-2; 8 positions agree with TRBD1. The V segment lost 7 bases and the J segment 2 bases; nucleotides outside the gene matches: 18. The CDR3 sequence is 17 residues long. Germline V gene lookup returns CDR1 GTSNPN and CDR2 SVGIG (reference sequence). The CDR3 protein is CASWTGRVFEWNYGYTF. CDR3 nucleotides: TGTGCCTCGTGGACAGGGCGGGTTTTCGAGTGGAACTATGGCTACACCTTC.

V usage is TRBV7-2 and J usage is TRBJ2-2; 7 bases agree with TRBD1. This CDR3 is 15 amino acids long. Germline V gives CDR1 SGHTA, CDR2 FQGNSA. With 5 bases clipped from V and 2 bases from J, the junction kept 5 bases outside the gene matches. CDR3 region: CASSQGQRNTGELFF. In nucleotides, the CDR3 is TGTGCCAGCAGCCAGGGACAGCGCAACACCGGGGAGCTGTTTTTT.

The rearrangement joins TRBV4-1 to TRBJ2-1; D is possibly TRBD2 (7 bases). Trimming cost V 8 bases and J 6 bases, with 17 bases left between them. The CDR3 is 14 residues long. The germline CDR1 and CDR2 sequences are MGHRA and YSYEKL. CDR3 bases: TGCGCCAGCTGGGGGGGCGGGAGAGCCAATGAGCAGTTCTTC. The encoded protein is CASWGGGRANEQFF.